The 28 T cell receptor beta chains presented below share a single source sample, sequenced in a study of OX40 agonist ivuxolimab in advanced cancers. TCRdb's table, derived via immunoSEQ multiplex PCR, lists solely in-frame clones and lacks some. The table shows about 55,000 clones, with roughly 80% occurring only once. Sequenced here: CD4+ or CD8+ T cells sorted from blood, sampled in a trial of the OX40 agonist ivuxolimab. The source of these receptors is an adult with an advanced solid tumor such as melanoma, head and neck, liver or kidney cancer.

This sequence joins TRBV6-6 and TRBJ1-1; possibly TRBD1 for D (5 bases). The CDR3 covers 15 residues. Looked up from germline, CDR1 is MNHNY and CDR2 is SVGAGI (reference sequence). V dropped 5 bases and J dropped 5 bases, with 18 bases sitting between them. In DNA form, the CDR3 reads TGTGCCAGCAGTCCGCGGGGTGAGGGGCTAACTGAAGCTTTCTTT. It yields the protein CASSPRGEGLTEAFF.

This chain links TRBV7-9 with TRBJ1-2; 10 bases line up with TRBD1. This CDR3 contains 16 residues. Germline assignment: CDR1 SEHNR and CDR2 FQNEAQ (reference sequence). J gave up 3 bases and V 2 bases, and 6 bases lay outside the gene matches. DNA of the CDR3: TGTGCCAGCAGCTTATGGACAGGGGGTAAATACTATGGCTACACCTTC. It encodes CASSLWTGGKYYGYTF. The variable domain in full, with the rest retrieved from reference TRBV7-9 and TRBJ1-2, is DTGVSQNPRHKITKRGQNVTFRCDPISEHNRLYWYRQTLGQGPEFLTYFQNEAQLEKSRLLSDRFSAERPKGSFSTLEIQRTEQGDSAMYLCASSLWTGGKYYGYTFGSGTRLTVV.

This clone was recorded a few times. CDR3 sequence (DNA): TGTGCCAGCAGCTTGGAGAGTAGGGCCTACGAGCAGTACTTC. This gives the protein CASSLESRAYEQYF. The V gene is TRBV7-2, the J gene TRBJ2-7; no reliable D call. Germline values: CDR1 SGHTA, CDR2 FQGNSA. The CDR3 runs to 14 residues. V was pared by 3 bases and J by 2 bases, with 11 bases between.

This clone appeared a single time. The junction differs from germline at one of its ends, possibly a read error. The chain is built from TRBV4-1 and TRBJ2-7, with 10 bases identical to TRBD1. In germline, CDR1 is MGHRA, CDR2 YSYEKL. The CDR3 runs to 17 residues. In DNA, the CDR3 is TGCGCCAGCAGCCTCTTCTACAACCCGGGACAGGGGCTATCTCTCAACTTC. Translating it yields CASSLFYNPGQGLSLNF.

The V gene is TRBV6-5, the J gene TRBJ1-6, with D uncertain. This CDR3 spans 13 amino acids. Trimming shortened V by 6 bases and J by 6 bases, and 9 bases separated the two germline ends. Germline CDR1 and CDR2: MNHEY and SVGAGI. CDR3 sequence reads: CASSRGFNSPLHF. The CDR3 bases are TGTGCCAGCAGCCGCGGGTTTAATTCACCCCTCCACTTT.

This clone was recorded only once. The V and J genes are TRBV6-5 and TRBJ2-7, with D possibly being TRBD1 (6 bases). The CDR3 spans 14 residues. V was pared by 8 bases and J by 7 bases, with 21 bases between. In germline, CDR1 is MNHEY, CDR2 SVGAGI. The CDR3 sequence is CASGTRGPGGEQYF. In nucleotides, the CDR3 is TGTGCCAGCGGAACCAGGGGCCCAGGAGGTGAGCAGTACTTC.

The V call is TRBV7-2, the J call TRBJ1-6, with TRBD1 identical over 7 bases. Germline CDR1 SGHTA, CDR2 FQGNSA. The CDR3 runs 12 residues. The J segment lost 15 bases and the V segment lost 1 base, leaving 3 bases of the junction unmatched. CDR3 in amino acids: CASSLEDRSLHF. CDR3 nucleotide sequence: TGTGCCAGCAGCTTAGAGGACAGGAGCCTCCACTTT.

The chain couples TRBV7-2 to TRBJ1-3; D perhaps matches TRBD1 (5 bases). The CDR3 totals 14 residues. Trimming shortened V by 5 bases and J by 4 bases, and 12 bases separated the two germline ends. Germline loops: CDR1 SGHTA, CDR2 FQGNSA. In DNA form, the CDR3 reads TGTGCCAGCAGCGTAGACAGAAACGGAAACACCATATATTTT. It is translated as CASSVDRNGNTIYF.

Details on this clone: Other DNA sequences in the sample encode the same CDR3. J is TRBJ1-2 and V is TRBV10-2, with TRBD1 identical over 8 bases. Germline lookup yields CDR1 WSHSY and CDR2 SAAADI. The J segment lost 8 bases and the V segment lost 6 bases, leaving 17 bases of the junction unmatched. CDR3 size: 16 residues. This CDR3 is CASRMGTGPQVRGYTF. CDR3 in DNA: TGCGCCAGCAGGATGGGGACAGGACCCCAGGTAAGGGGCTACACCTTC.

V gene TRBV6-6 combines with J gene TRBJ2-7, with 10 bases that match TRBD1. CDR3 size: 13 residues. The ends lost 6 bases at V and 3 bases at J; junction bases unmatched: 2. From germline, CDR1 is MNHNY and CDR2 SVGAGI (reference sequence). Here the CDR3 reads CASSRDRGYEQYF. The CDR3 DNA reads as TGTGCCAGCAGCCGGGACAGGGGCTACGAGCAGTACTTC.

This chain links TRBV7-9 with TRBJ2-7, with 11 nucleotides matching TRBD1. This CDR3 contains 15 residues. Germline CDR1 and CDR2: SEHNR and FQNEAQ (reference sequence). The junction had 5 bases not matched to a gene; V was cut back by 1 base and J by 6 bases. The CDR3 loop reads CASSLDGQGAGEQYF. CDR3 in DNA: TGTGCCAGCAGCTTAGACGGACAGGGGGCAGGCGAGCAGTACTTC.

The chain uses TRBV7-2 and TRBJ2-3; D gene unclear. Trimming took off 5 bases at V and 3 bases at J, with 9 bases between the two ends. This CDR3 is built from 13 residues. CDR1 is SGHTA and CDR2 is FQGNSA in the germline V gene. The CDR3 DNA is TGTGCCAGCAGCCCGCTCCGTACAGATACGCAGTATTTT. This translates into CASSPLRTDTQYF.

V and J are TRBV7-2 and TRBJ1-2; D is possibly TRBD1 (5 bases). V lost 3 bases and J lost 2, with 10 bases in between. CDR1 and CDR2 from the germline V gene are SGHTA and FQGNSA. The CDR3 spans 14 residues. The CDR3 protein is CASSFAGTNYGYTF. In DNA, the CDR3 is TGTGCCAGCAGCTTTGCAGGGACCAACTATGGCTACACCTTC.

The gene calls are TRBV2 and TRBJ2-5; the D call may be TRBD1 or TRBD2 (5 bases each). Per germline, CDR1 SNHLY and CDR2 FYNNEI. V lost 8 bases, J lost 1 base, and 14 bases lay in between. The CDR3 loop spans 14 amino acids. The chain's CDR3 is CASGGRGGQETQYF. The CDR3 nucleotides read TGTGCCAGCGGGGGAAGAGGAGGCCAAGAGACCCAGTACTTC.

Only one count was recorded for this clone. The V gene is TRBV4-3, the J gene TRBJ1-2; TRBD1 might be the D (5 bases). The CDR3 length is 15 residues. Germline CDR1 reads LGHNA; CDR2 reads YSLEER. Trimming took 0 bases from V and 8 from J, leaving 16 bases between them. CDR3 sequence: CASSQDLRQGLGYTF. CDR3 DNA: TGCGCCAGCAGCCAAGATCTTCGGCAGGGCTTAGGCTACACCTTC.

The genes are TRBV4-1 and TRBJ2-3, with 9 bases aligning to TRBD1. J gave up 1 base and V 6 bases, and 5 bases lay outside the gene matches. The CDR3 contains 15 residues. The germline V gene encodes CDR1 MGHRA and CDR2 YSYEKL. The CDR3 protein is CASRRQGVGTDTQYF. Here the CDR3 DNA reads TGCGCCAGCAGGCGACAGGGGGTCGGCACAGATACGCAGTATTTT.

J is TRBJ1-2 and V is TRBV6-5; D gene ambiguous. Germline V lookup: CDR1 MNHEY, CDR2 SVGAGI. V lost 5 bases and J 5 bases, leaving 12 bases between the germline ends. The CDR3 runs to 13 residues. CDR3 loop: CASSPRALYGYTF. CDR3 DNA: TGTGCCAGCAGTCCCCGGGCCCTATATGGCTACACCTTC.

The chain joins TRBV30 to TRBJ2-7; 7 nucleotides match TRBD1. Trimming at V came to 5 bases and at J to 7 bases, leaving 11 bases not matched to a gene. This CDR3 is 13 amino acids long. Germline V gene lookup returns CDR1 GTSNPN and CDR2 SVGIG (reference sequence). The chain's CDR3 is CAWALDRAGEQYF. The DNA of the CDR3 is TGTGCCTGGGCACTCGACAGGGCTGGTGAGCAGTACTTC.

The CDR3 spells CASSEIGDNNEKLFF. CDR3 in DNA: TGTGCCAGCAGTGAAATAGGGGACAACAATGAAAAACTGTTTTTT. This rearrangement joins TRBV25-1 to TRBJ1-4; the D gene is possibly TRBD1 (6 bases). V was cut by 2 bases and J by 5 bases, with 12 bases left in between. The CDR3 contains 15 residues. CDR1 is MGHDK, CDR2 SYGVNS, per germline.

Judged by abundance, this clone is medium-sized. This chain's CDR3 is CSVEGRGGGGTEAFF. CDR3 in DNA: TGCAGCGTTGAGGGCAGGGGAGGCGGGGGCACTGAAGCTTTCTTT. The chain is built from TRBV29-1 and TRBJ1-1, with D possibly TRBD1 on 6 matching bases. This CDR3 contains 15 residues. V dropped 3 bases and J dropped 4 bases, with 18 bases sitting between them. The germline V gene has CDR1 SQVTM and CDR2 ANQGSEA.

This clone was counted only a few times. The CDR3 DNA reads as TGTGCCAGCAGCTTAGAACCCGTGGGGGGCTACACCTTC. Protein product: CASSLEPVGGYTF. This chain uses TRBV7-2 with TRBJ1-2; D ambiguous. The V end was cut by 1 base, the J end by 8 bases, with 11 bases between. Germline V gives CDR1 SGHTA, CDR2 FQGNSA. The CDR3 is made up of 13 amino acids.

J is TRBJ2-2 and V is TRBV5-1, with D unresolved. There are 14 residues in the CDR3. Germline lookup yields CDR1 SGHRS and CDR2 YFSETQ. Trimming took off 2 bases at V and 2 bases at J, with 7 bases between the two ends. The DNA of the CDR3 is TGCGCCAGCAGCTTTGAGCCAAACACCGGGGAGCTGTTTTTT. It yields the protein CASSFEPNTGELFF. Based on the CDR3 plus reference TRBV5-1 and TRBJ2-2, the full variable domain is KAGVTQTPRYLIKTRGQQVTLSCSPISGHRSVSWYQQTPGQGLQFLFEYFSETQRNKGNFPGRFSGRQFSNSRSEMNVSTLELGDSALYLCASSFEPNTGELFFGEGSRLTVL.

The chain has TRBV7-2 and TRBJ2-7; D may be TRBD1 or TRBD2 (5 bases each). Germline CDR1 is SGHTA and CDR2 is FQGNSA. The V end was cut by 4 bases, the J end by 6 bases, with 10 bases between. The CDR3 extends over 12 amino acids. The CDR3 reads CASSSQGAEQYF. Here the CDR3 DNA reads TGTGCCAGCAGCTCTCAGGGAGCCGAGCAGTACTTC.

The J gene is TRBJ1-1, the V gene TRBV15; a possible D gene is TRBD1 (5 bases). The V gene's germline CDR1 is LNHNV and CDR2 YYDKDF (reference sequence). This CDR3 comprises 14 residues. Trimming pared 6 bases from V and 2 bases from J, leaving 13 bases between. DNA of the CDR3: TGTGCCACCAGGCCCGGGGGGAAAAACACTGAAGCTTTCTTT. It is translated as CATRPGGKNTEAFF.

The V and J genes are TRBV9 and TRBJ1-2, with D possibly TRBD1 on 6 matching bases. The CDR3 loop spans 14 amino acids. Trimming cost V 4 bases and J 4 bases, with 14 bases left between them. From germline, CDR1 is SGDLS and CDR2 YYNGEE. CDR3 DNA: TGTGCCAGCAGCTCGAGGGGGAACGGCTATGGCTACACCTTC. Translation: CASSSRGNGYGYTF.

The CDR3 sequence: CASSLGDSTDTQYF. The CDR3, as DNA: TGCGCCAGCAGCTTGGGGGATAGCACAGATACGCAGTATTTT. The chain combines TRBV5-1 with TRBJ2-3; D not certain. Germline-derived CDR1 and CDR2 are SGHRS and YFSETQ. This CDR3 has 14 amino acids. Trimming stripped 0 bases from V and 0 bases from J, with 5 bases between.

This sequence joins TRBV9 and TRBJ2-7; 13 nucleotides line up with TRBD2. The CDR3 covers 15 residues. J lost 8 bases, V lost 2 bases, and 7 bases had no gene match. The germline V gene encodes CDR1 SGDLS and CDR2 YYNGEE. The CDR3 bases are TGTGCCAGCAGCGTCACTAGCGGGAGGGCCGAAAAGCAGTACTTC. Protein product: CASSVTSGRAEKQYF.

The rearrangement uses TRBV7-2 and TRBJ2-5; possible D gene TRBD2, 5 bases. The germline V gene has CDR1 SGHTA and CDR2 FQGNSA. V lost 2 bases and J lost 7, with 11 bases in between. CDR3 length: 13 amino acids. CDR3 in DNA: TGTGCCAGCAGCTTATCCGGGGTCCGGACCCAGTACTTC. Amino acid sequence: CASSLSGVRTQYF.